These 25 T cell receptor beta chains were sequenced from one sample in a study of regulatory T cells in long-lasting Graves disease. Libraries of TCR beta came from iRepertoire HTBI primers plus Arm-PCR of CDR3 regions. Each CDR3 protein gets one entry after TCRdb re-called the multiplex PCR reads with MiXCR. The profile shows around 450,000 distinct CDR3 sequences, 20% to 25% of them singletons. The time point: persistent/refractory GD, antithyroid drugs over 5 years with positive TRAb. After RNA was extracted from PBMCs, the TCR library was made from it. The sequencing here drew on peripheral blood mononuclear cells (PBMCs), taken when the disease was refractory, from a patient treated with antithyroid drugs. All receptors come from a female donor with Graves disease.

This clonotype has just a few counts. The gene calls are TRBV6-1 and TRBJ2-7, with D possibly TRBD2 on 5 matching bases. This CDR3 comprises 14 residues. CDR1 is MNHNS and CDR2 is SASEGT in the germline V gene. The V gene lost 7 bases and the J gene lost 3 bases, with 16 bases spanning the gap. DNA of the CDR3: TGTGCCAGCACTACTAGACTGACCGACTACGAGCAGTACTTC. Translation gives CASTTRLTDYEQYF.

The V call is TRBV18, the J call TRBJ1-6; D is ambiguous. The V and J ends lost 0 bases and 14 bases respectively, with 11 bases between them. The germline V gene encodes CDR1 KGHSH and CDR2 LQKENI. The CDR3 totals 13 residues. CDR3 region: CASSPPLQPTLHF. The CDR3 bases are TGTGCCAGCTCACCACCTCTACAACCGACCCTCCACTTT.

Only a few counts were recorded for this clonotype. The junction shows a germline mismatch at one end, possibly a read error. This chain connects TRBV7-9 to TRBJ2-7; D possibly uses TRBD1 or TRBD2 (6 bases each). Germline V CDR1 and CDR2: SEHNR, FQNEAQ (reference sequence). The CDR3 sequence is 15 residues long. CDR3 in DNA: TGTGCCAGCAGCTCAGGGGCGGGGAACTCCTACGAGCAGTGCTTC. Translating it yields CASSSGAGNSYEQCF.

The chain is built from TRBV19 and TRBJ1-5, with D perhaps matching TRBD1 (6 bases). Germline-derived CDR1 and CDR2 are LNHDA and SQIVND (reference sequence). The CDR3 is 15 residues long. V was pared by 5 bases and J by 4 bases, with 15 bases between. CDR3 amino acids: CASSYEGGRNQPQHF. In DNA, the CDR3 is TGTGCCAGTAGTTACGAGGGGGGTCGGAATCAGCCCCAGCATTTT.

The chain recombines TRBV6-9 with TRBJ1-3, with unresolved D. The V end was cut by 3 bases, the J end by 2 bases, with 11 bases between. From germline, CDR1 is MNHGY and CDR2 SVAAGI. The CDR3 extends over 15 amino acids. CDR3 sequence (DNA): TGTGCCAGCAGTTACTCACTAGCTCCTGGAAACACCATATATTTT. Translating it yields CASSYSLAPGNTIYF.

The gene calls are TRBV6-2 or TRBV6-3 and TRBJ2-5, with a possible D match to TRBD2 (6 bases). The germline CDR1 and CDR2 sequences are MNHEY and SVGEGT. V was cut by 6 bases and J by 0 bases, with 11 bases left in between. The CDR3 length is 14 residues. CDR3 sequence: CASRGRTDQETQYF. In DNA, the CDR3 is TGTGCCAGCAGGGGGAGGACGGACCAAGAGACCCAGTACTTC.

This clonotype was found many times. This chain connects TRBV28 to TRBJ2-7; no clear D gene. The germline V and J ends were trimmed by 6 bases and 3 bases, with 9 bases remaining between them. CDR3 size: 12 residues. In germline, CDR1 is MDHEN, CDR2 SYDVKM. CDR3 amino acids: CASRRTGYEQYF. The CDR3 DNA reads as TGTGCCAGCAGGCGGACCGGCTACGAGCAGTACTTC.

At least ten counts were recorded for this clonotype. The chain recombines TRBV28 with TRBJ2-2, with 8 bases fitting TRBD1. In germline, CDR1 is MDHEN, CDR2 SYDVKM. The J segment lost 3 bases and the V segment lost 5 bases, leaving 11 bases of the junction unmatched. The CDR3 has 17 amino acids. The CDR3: CASSLVRQGMYTGELFF. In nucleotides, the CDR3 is TGTGCCAGCAGTCTCGTACGACAGGGGATGTACACCGGGGAGCTGTTTTTT. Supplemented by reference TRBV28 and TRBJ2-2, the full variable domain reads DVKVTQSSRYLVKRTGEKVFLECVQDMDHENMFWYRQDPGLGLRLIYFSYDVKMKEKGDIPEGYSVSREKKERFSLILESASTNQTSMYLCASSLVRQGMYTGELFFGEGSRLTVL.

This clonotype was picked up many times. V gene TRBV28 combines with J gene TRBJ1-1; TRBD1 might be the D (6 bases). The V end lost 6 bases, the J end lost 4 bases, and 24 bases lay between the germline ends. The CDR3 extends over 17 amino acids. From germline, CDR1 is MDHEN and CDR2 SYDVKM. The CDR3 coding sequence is TGTGCCAGCAGCCTTGGAGGCAGGGGAGGTTGGGGCACTGAAGCTTTCTTT. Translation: CASSLGGRGGWGTEAFF.

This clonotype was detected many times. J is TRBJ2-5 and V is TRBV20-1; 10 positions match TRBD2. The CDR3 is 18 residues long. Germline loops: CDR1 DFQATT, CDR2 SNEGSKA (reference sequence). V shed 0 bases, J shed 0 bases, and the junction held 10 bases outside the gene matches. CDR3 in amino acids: CSARDSRLAGLNQETQYF. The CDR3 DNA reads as TGCAGTGCTAGAGATTCCCGACTAGCGGGCTTAAACCAAGAGACCCAGTACTTC.

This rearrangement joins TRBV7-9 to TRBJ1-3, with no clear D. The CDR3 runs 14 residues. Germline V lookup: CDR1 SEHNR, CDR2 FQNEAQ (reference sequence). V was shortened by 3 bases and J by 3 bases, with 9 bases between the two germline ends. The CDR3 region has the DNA TGTGCCAGCAGCTTCTCGGCGTATGGAAACACCATATATTTT. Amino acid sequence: CASSFSAYGNTIYF.

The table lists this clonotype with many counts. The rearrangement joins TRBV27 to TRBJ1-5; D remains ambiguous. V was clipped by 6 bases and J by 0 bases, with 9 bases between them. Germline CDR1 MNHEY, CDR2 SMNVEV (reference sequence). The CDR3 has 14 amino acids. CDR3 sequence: CASRDEGSNQPQHF. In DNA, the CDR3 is TGTGCCAGCAGAGATGAGGGTAGCAATCAGCCCCAGCATTTT.

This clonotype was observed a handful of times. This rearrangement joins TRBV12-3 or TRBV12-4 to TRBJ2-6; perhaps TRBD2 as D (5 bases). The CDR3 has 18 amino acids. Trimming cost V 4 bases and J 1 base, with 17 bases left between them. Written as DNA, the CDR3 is TGTGCCAGCAGTTCCCCCCGAGGGATGGCGTCTGGGGCCAACGTCCTGACTTTC. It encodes CASSSPRGMASGANVLTF.

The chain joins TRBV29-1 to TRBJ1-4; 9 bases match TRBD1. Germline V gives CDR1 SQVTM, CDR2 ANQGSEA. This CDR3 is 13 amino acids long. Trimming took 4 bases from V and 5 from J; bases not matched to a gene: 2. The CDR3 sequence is CSVGGTGNEKLFF. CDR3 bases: TGCAGCGTTGGGGGGACAGGGAATGAAAAACTGTTTTTT.

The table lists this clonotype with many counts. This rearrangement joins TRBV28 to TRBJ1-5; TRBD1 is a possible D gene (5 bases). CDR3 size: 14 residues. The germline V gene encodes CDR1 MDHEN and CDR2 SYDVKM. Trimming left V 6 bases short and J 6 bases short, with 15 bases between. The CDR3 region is CASSLGLSGQPQHF. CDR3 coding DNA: TGTGCCAGCAGCCTGGGACTGTCGGGTCAGCCCCAGCATTTT.

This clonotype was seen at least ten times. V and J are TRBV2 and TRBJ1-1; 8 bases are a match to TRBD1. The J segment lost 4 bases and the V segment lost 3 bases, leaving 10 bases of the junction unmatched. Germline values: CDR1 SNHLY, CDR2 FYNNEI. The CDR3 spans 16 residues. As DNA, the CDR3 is TGTGCCAGCAGTGAGGCCCCGGACAGGGCGGGCACTGAAGCTTTCTTT. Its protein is CASSEAPDRAGTEAFF.

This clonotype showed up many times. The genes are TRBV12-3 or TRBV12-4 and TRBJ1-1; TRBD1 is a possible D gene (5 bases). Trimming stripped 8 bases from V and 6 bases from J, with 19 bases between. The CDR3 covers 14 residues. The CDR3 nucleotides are TGTGCCAGCGGATCCGAGGGGCCTCGGGCTGAAGCTTTCTTT. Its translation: CASGSEGPRAEAFF.

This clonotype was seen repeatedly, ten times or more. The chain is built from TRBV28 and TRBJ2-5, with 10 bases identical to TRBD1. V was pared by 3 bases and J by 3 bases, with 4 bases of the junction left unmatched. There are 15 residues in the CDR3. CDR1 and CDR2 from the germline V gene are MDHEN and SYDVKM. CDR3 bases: TGTGCCAGCAGTTTGGACGGACAGGGGGAAGAGACCCAGTACTTC. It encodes CASSLDGQGEETQYF. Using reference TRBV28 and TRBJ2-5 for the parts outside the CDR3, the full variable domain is DVKVTQSSRYLVKRTGEKVFLECVQDMDHENMFWYRQDPGLGLRLIYFSYDVKMKEKGDIPEGYSVSREKKERFSLILESASTNQTSMYLCASSLDGQGEETQYFGPGTRLLVL.

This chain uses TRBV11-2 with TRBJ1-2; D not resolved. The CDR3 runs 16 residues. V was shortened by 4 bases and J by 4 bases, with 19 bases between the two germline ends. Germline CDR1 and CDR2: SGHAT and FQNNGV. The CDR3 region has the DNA TGTGCCAGCAGCTCCAGACGTTTTTACTTTAGCTATGGCTACACCTTC. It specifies CASSSRRFYFSYGYTF. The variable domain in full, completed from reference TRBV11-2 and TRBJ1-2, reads EAGVAQSPRYKIIEKRQSVAFWCNPISGHATLYWYQQILGQGPKLLIQFQNNGVVDDSQLPKDRFSAERLKGVDSTLKIQPAKLEDSAVYLCASSSRRFYFSYGYTFGSGTRLTVV.

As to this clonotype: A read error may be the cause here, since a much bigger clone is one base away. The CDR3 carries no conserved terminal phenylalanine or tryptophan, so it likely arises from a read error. The CDR3 protein is CASSYGQGAYGYTY. CDR3 coding DNA: TGTGCCAGCAGTTACGGGCAGGGGGCCTATGGCTACACCTAC. The chain combines TRBV6-9 with TRBJ1-2, with TRBD1 matching 8 bases. The V and J ends lost 3 bases and 4 bases, in that order; junction bases with no gene match: 4. The CDR3 sequence is 14 residues long. Germline CDR1 and CDR2: MNHGY and SVAAGI.

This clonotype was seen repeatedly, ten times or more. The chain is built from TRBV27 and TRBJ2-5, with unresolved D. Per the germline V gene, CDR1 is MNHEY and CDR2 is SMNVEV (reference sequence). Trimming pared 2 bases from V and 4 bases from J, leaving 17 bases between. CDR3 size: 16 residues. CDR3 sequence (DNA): TGTGCCAGCAGTTTACGGCCGCGGCACCGAGGAGAGACCCAGTACTTC. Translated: CASSLRPRHRGETQYF.

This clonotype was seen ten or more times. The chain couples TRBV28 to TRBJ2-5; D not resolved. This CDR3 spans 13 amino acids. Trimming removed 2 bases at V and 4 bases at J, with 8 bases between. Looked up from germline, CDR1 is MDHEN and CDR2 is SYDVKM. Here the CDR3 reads CASSLRDAETQYF. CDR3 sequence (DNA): TGTGCCAGCAGTTTAAGAGACGCAGAGACCCAGTACTTC.

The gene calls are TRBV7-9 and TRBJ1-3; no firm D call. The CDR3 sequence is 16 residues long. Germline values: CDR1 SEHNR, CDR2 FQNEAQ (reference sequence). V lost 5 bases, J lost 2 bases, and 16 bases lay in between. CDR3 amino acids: CASSMAGSVAGNTIYF. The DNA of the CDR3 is TGTGCCAGCAGCATGGCGGGTTCGGTGGCTGGAAACACCATATATTTT. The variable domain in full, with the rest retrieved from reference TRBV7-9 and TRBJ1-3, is DTGVSQNPRHKITKRGQNVTFRCDPISEHNRLYWYRQTLGQGPEFLTYFQNEAQLEKSRLLSDRFSAERPKGSFSTLEIQRTEQGDSAMYLCASSMAGSVAGNTIYFGEGSWLTVV.

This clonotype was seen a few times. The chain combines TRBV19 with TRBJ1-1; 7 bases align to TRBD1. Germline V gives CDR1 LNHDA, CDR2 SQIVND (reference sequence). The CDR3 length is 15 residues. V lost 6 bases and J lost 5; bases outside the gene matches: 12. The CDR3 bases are TGTGCCAGTAGCCCGACAGGGCTCCTGAGAACTGAAGCTTTCTTT. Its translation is CASSPTGLLRTEAFF.

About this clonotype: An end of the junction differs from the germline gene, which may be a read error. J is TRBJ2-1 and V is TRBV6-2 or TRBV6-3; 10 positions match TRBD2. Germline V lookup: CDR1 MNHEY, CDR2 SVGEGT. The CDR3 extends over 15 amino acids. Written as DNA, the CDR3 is TGTGCCGGCAGTTCCCGGACTAGCGGTTACAATGAGCAGTTCTTC. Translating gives CAGSSRTSGYNEQFF.